This T cell receptor beta chain was retrieved from a study of blood T cell repertoires in COVID-19 (dated by TCRdb to between 2020 and 2021). Regarding the complete study: The collaborator samples originated in the United States, Italy and Spain and spanned the acute and convalescent phases of COVID-19. HLA class I and class II types, where available, came from metadata supplied by the sample provider rather than from assay-based typing. The dataset comprised deeply sampled blood TCRbeta repertoires from subjects exposed to, actively infected with, or recovered from COVID-19. The prospective study material was composed of cDNA or gDNA derived from T cells, B-cell-depleted T cells, or PBMCs. The samples were drawn from the first 160 participants of the ongoing ImmuneRACE study and from 950 to 1,500 subjects provided by 6 global collaborators. The repertoires were released in a freely available public database meant as a resource for research on the immune response to SARS-CoV-2. Sample metadata almost always included a de-identified subject ID, COVID-19 status, age in years and sex.

This clone was seen a single time. This receptor's antigen is unknown. No base quality values were provided; no much bigger clone lies one nucleotide off. At one collaborating source in Seattle, patients were enrolled during active infection and were followed longitudinally through the course of disease. Whole blood was collected in K2EDTA tubes by collaborating institutions according to the institutions' own protocols. For TCRbeta analysis, collaborator samples were shipped as frozen whole blood, as isolated PBMCs, or as DNA extracted from either sample type. TCRbeta CDR3 regions were amplified from genomic DNA using the immunoSEQ Assay, a bias-controlled multiplex PCR. Per the authors' processing: The number of nucleated cells in each sample was estimated by amplification of reference gene primers within the assay. To quantify the absolute abundance of each unique TCRbeta CDR3 rearrangement, sequence reads were collapsed and filtered. For each sample, productive Simpson clonality was calculated by taking the square root of Simpson's diversity index across productive rearrangements. Here the immuneACCESS table is served through TCRdb, limited to in-frame sequences with V and J called. Missing clones are a known gap in these copies; in checked studies unresolved V genes cover under half, and the rest lacks a known reason. V, J and clone size derive from that table, while D and trimming were established from the DNA sequence. Counted in this sample were fewer than 200,000 clones; about 82% of them appeared once. Of the sample, about 8.8% is held by the ten largest clones.

Results the study describes overall, beyond this receptor: The amount of clinical and demographic metadata varied by source and participant and was provided uncurated.

The sequenced sample was peripheral blood. The receptor was derived from an elderly woman with COVID-19, enrolled during active disease.

The DNA sequence is given as TGCGCCATCGGCCCAGGAGGGCCCATTGGGCAGTATTTT. Its protein is CAIGPGGPIGQYF. The sequence is built from TRBV10-2 and TRBJ2-3, with TRBD2 tentatively as D gene (6 bases match). The CDR3 measures 13 amino acids from cysteine to phenylalanine. Only CDR3 DNA is held: 39 bases, read in frame from base 1. According to the germline V gene, CDR1 reads WSHSY and CDR2 reads SAAADI. V lost 10 bases and J lost 11 bases; the stretch between them is 22 bases long.